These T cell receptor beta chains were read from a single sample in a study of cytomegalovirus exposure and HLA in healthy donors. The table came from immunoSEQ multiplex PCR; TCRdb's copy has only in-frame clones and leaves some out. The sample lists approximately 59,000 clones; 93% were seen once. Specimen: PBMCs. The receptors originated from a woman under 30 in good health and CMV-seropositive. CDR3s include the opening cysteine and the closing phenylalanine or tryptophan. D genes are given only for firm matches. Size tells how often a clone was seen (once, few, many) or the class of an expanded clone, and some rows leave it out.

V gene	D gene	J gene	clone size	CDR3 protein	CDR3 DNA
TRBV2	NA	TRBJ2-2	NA	CASSEGTARELFF	TGTGCCAGCAGTGAAGGGACAGCCCGGGAGCTGTTTTTT
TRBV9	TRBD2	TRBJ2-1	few	CASSVGGTTRYEQFF	TGTGCCAGCAGCGTAGGAGGGACTACCAGGTACGAGCAGTTCTTC
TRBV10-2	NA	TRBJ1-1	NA	CASGNRATEAFF	TGCGCCAGCGGAAACAGGGCCACTGAAGCTTTCTTT
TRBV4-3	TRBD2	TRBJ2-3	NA	CASSKTSSGSTDTQYF	TGCGCCAGCAGCAAAACCTCTAGCGGTAGCACAGATACGCAGTATTTT
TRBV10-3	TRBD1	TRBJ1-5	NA	CAISGETGTGGPNQPQHF	TGTGCCATCAGTGGAGAGACCGGGACAGGGGGACCTAATCAGCCCCAGCATTTT
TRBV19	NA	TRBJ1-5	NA	CASQTWKRGNQPQHF	TGTGCCAGTCAAACTTGGAAACGGGGCAATCAGCCCCAGCATTTT
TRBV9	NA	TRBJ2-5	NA	CASSVAGHLQETQYF	TGTGCCAGCAGCGTAGCGGGACACCTCCAAGAGACCCAGTACTTC
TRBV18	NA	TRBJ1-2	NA	CASSQDTGYGYTF	TGTGCCAGCTCACAAGACACGGGATATGGCTACACCTTC
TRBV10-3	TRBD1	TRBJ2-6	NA	CAISESGDSSFSGANVLTF	TGTGCCATCAGTGAGTCTGGGGACAGCTCGTTCTCTGGGGCCAACGTCCTGACTTTC
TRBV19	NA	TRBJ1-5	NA	CASSSGAGGGKHF	TGTGCCAGTAGTTCCGGGGCTGGGGGGGGTAAACATTTT
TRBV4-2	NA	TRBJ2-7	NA	CASSQDSQGDEQYF	TGTGCCAGCAGCCAAGATTCACAGGGTGATGAGCAGTACTTC
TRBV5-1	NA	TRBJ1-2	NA	CASSFTGDLNYGYTF	TGCGCCAGCAGCTTTACTGGAGACCTTAACTATGGCTACACCTTC
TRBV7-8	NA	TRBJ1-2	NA	CASSLVGSPTANYGYTF	TGTGCCAGCAGCTTAGTGGGCTCCCCAACAGCTAACTATGGCTACACCTTC
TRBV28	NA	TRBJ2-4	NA	CASSPGLENIQYF	TGTGCCAGCAGTCCGGGACTTGAAAACATTCAGTACTTC
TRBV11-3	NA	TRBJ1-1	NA	CASSLGEEAAFF	TGTGCCAGCAGCCTCGGGGAGGAAGCAGCTTTCTTT
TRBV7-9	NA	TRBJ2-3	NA	CASSPPGFATDTQYF	TGTGCCAGCAGCCCACCGGGTTTCGCCACAGATACGCAGTATTTT
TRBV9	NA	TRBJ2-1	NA	CASSVGGSLPYNEQFF	TGTGCCAGCAGCGTAGGGGGCTCCTTGCCCTACAATGAGCAGTTCTTC
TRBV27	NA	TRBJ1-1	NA	CASSSLLRRGTDTEAFF	TGTGCCAGCAGTTCCCTCCTCCGGCGGGGCACAGACACTGAAGCTTTCTTT
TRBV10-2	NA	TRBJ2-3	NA	CASSESTDVTQYF	TGCGCCAGCAGTGAGTCGACAGACGTTACGCAGTATTTT
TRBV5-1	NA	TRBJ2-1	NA	CASSLVPEGNEQFF	TGCGCCAGCAGCTTGGTTCCGGAGGGGAATGAGCAGTTCTTC
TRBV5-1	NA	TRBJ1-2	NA	CASSLEERGGYTF	TGCGCCAGCAGCTTGGAGGAAAGGGGGGGCTACACCTTC
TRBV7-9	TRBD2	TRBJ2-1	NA	CASSPRPGLENEQFF	TGTGCCAGCAGCCCTAGGCCGGGACTAGAAAATGAGCAGTTCTTC
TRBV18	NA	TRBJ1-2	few	CASSPPTESYGYTF	TGTGCCAGCTCACCGCCAACAGAGAGCTATGGCTACACCTTC
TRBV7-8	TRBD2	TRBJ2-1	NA	CASSSSRLAAYNEQFF	TGTGCCAGCAGCTCCTCAAGACTAGCGGCCTACAATGAGCAGTTCTTC
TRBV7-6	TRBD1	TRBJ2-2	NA	CASSHPRQGRDTGELFF	TGTGCCAGCAGCCACCCCCGACAGGGTCGAGACACCGGGGAGCTGTTTTTT
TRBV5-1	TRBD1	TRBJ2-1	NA	CASSLEGQGPYNEQFF	TGCGCCAGCAGCTTGGAAGGACAGGGGCCCTACAATGAGCAGTTCTTC
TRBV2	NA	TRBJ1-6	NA	CASSEGRPGSSPLHF	TGTGCCAGCAGTGAAGGACGACCGGGGTCTTCACCCCTCCACTTT
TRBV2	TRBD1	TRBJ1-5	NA	CASSLDREDQPQHF	TGTGCCAGCAGCTTGGACAGGGAAGATCAGCCCCAGCATTTT
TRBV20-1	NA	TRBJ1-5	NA	CSVAADQPQHF	TGCAGTGTGGCCGCCGATCAGCCCCAGCATTTT
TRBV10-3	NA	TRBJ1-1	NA	CAISETPTDHTEAFF	TGTGCCATCAGTGAGACACCGACAGACCACACTGAAGCTTTCTTT
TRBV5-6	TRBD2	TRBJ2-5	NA	CASSGLAGGQETQYF	TGTGCCAGCAGCGGACTAGCGGGGGGCCAAGAGACCCAGTACTTC